The clone carrying this TCR beta chain showed up many times. Through Arm-PCR of CDR3 regions and iRepertoire HTBI primers, TCR beta libraries were built. TCRdb reprocessed the multiplex PCR reads via MiXCR and lists one record per CDR3 protein. The sample lists hundreds of thousands of distinct CDR3 sequences, roughly 21% occurring once. Time point given: persistent/refractory GD, antithyroid drugs over 5 years with positive TRAb. PBMCs were the source of the RNA used for TCR sequencing. This entry belongs to a study of regulatory T cells in long-lasting Graves disease. Trimming took off 3 bases at V and 4 bases at J, with 6 bases between the two ends. From germline, CDR1 is MDHEN and CDR2 SYDVKM. The CDR3 consists of 12 residues.

The origin of this receptor is a female donor with Graves disease. The specimen comprised peripheral blood mononuclear cells (PBMCs), sampled when the disease was refractory, from a patient treated with antithyroid drugs. The chain links TRBV28 to TRBJ1-2, with a tentative D call TRBD1 (5 bases). The CDR3 protein is CASSFQGYGYTF. The CDR3 DNA reads as TGTGCCAGCAGTTTCCAGGGCTATGGCTACACCTTC.